The clone carrying this T cell receptor beta chain was recorded many times. This CDR3 has 12 amino acids. Germline assignment: CDR1 SGHTA and CDR2 FQGNSA. The junction had 2 bases not matched to a gene; V was cut back by 5 bases and J by 8 bases. Combining a sample-barcoded 5' primer with a J-beta primer mix, a second PCR ran for roughly 7 to 12 cycles. TCRdb ran MiXCR on the 5' RACE reads and lists one entry per CDR3 protein. Among roughly 930,000 distinct CDR3 sequences listed, roughly 43% were seen once. Aged about 6 to 100, donors were systemically healthy Caucasians from Russia. The sample originates from a study of blood T cells in healthy people across ages. Study-wide background: Template switching caught about one barcoded beta molecule for each two T cells.

The source is a man aged 25-45 years in good health. This chain joins TRBV7-2 and TRBJ2-4; 8 positions agree with TRBD1. The sample comprised blood. The CDR3 coding sequence is TGTGCCAGCAGCGTGGACAGGGACATTCAGTACTTC. Protein: CASSVDRDIQYF.